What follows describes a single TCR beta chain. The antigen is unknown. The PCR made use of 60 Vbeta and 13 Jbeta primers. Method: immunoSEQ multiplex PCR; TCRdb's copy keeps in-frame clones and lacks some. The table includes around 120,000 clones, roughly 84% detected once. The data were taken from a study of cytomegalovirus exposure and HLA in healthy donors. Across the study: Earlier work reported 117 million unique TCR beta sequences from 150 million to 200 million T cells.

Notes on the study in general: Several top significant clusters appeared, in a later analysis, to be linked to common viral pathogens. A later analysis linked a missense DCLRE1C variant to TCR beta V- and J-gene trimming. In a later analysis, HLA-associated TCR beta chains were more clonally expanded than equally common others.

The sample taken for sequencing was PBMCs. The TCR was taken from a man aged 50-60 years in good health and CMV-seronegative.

CDR3 DNA sequence: TGTGCCAGCAGCGCGACAGGGAGTGACACTGAAGCTTTCTTT. It is translated as CASSATGSDTEAFF. The chain is built from TRBV2 and TRBJ1-1, with 7 bases fitting TRBD1. The germline V gene encodes CDR1 SNHLY and CDR2 FYNNEI. The CDR3 runs 14 residues. Trimming took 6 bases from V and 3 from J; bases not matched to a gene: 7.